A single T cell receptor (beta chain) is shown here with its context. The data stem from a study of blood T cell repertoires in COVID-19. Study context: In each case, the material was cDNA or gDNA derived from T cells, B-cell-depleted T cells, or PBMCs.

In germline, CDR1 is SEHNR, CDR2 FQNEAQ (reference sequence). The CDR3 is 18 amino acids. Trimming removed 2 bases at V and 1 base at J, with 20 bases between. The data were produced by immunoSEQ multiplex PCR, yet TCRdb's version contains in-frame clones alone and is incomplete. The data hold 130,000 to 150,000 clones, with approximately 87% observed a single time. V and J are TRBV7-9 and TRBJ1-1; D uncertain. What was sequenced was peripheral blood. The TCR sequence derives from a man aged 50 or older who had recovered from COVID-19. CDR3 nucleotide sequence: TGTGCCAGCAGCTTATTCCGTGGAGGAGGGCACTCGAACACTGAAGCTTTCTTT. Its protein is CASSLFRGGGHSNTEAFF.